These 20 T cell receptor beta chains were all obtained from the same sample, sequenced in a study of cytomegalovirus exposure and HLA in healthy donors. PCR amplification relied on 60 Vbeta primers (plus 13 Jbeta primers). Some clones are missing from TCRdb's copy, which holds only in-frame ones; the method was immunoSEQ multiplex PCR. The profile shows fewer than 110,000 clones, roughly 80% of them singletons. Sequencing input: PBMCs. The receptors come from a man aged 50-59 years in good health and CMV-seropositive.

The chain recombines TRBV30 with TRBJ2-1; 8 bases match TRBD2. The CDR3 length is 13 residues. Germline-derived CDR1 and CDR2 are GTSNPN and SVGIG (reference sequence). V was pared by 2 bases and J by 7 bases, with 4 bases of the junction left unmatched. The CDR3 DNA is TGTGCCTGGAGTAGCGGGAGTGGGAATGAGCAGTTCTTC. It codes for CAWSSGSGNEQFF.

The J gene is TRBJ2-1, the V gene TRBV2; no reliable D call. The V and J ends lost 5 bases and 3 bases respectively, with 14 bases between them. This CDR3 has 15 residues. Per germline, CDR1 SNHLY and CDR2 FYNNEI. The chain's CDR3 is CASSRSVTGYNEQFF. CDR3 bases: TGTGCCAGCAGTCGCAGCGTGACCGGCTACAATGAGCAGTTCTTC. The variable domain in full, completed from reference TRBV2 and TRBJ2-1, reads EPEVTQTPSHQVTQMGQEVILRCVPISNHLYFYWYRQILGQKVEFLVSFYNNEISEKSEIFDDQFSVERPDGSNFTLKIRSTKLEDSAMYFCASSRSVTGYNEQFFGPGTRLTVL.

The chain carries TRBV6-4 and TRBJ2-3; 11 positions match TRBD1. This CDR3 is 15 amino acids long. CDR1 and CDR2 from the germline V gene are MRHNA and SNTAGT. After removal of 3 bases from V and 6 bases from J, the junction contained 5 bases not matched to a gene. For the CDR3, the DNA is TGTGCCAGCAGTGAAGGGACAGGGGGTTCGGATACGCAGTATTTT. The encoded protein is CASSEGTGGSDTQYF.

The chain links TRBV6-5 to TRBJ1-2, with D perhaps matching TRBD1 (5 bases). Deletions cut 5 bases from V and 3 bases from J, with 10 bases between. CDR1 and CDR2 from the germline V gene are MNHEY and SVGAGI. The length of the CDR3 is 13 residues. CDR3 residues: CASSALGDYGYTF. The CDR3 bases are TGTGCCAGCAGTGCCTTAGGGGACTATGGCTACACCTTC.

There are a few counts of this clone. CDR3: CASSAGLADNEQFF. DNA for the CDR3: TGTGCCAGCAGCGCGGGACTAGCAGACAATGAGCAGTTCTTC. The V gene is TRBV11-2, the J gene TRBJ2-1; TRBD2 matches 9 bases. Losses at the gene ends were 5 bases for V and 5 bases for J; bases not matched to a gene: 4. The germline V gene encodes CDR1 SGHAT and CDR2 FQNNGV. The length of the CDR3 is 14 residues.

The rearrangement joins TRBV5-6 to TRBJ2-1; 14 bases match TRBD2. Germline V gene data show CDR1 as SGHDT and CDR2 as YYEEEE. The CDR3 runs 18 residues. After removal of 2 bases from V and 7 bases from J, the junction contained 11 bases not matched to a gene. The CDR3 region is CASSLLGTSGRGGNEQFF. The CDR3 bases are TGTGCCAGCAGCTTACTTGGGACTAGCGGGAGAGGGGGAAATGAGCAGTTCTTC.

A word on this clone: Other nucleotide sequences from this sample produce the same CDR3. The rearrangement joins TRBV7-2 to TRBJ2-3; perhaps TRBD2 as D (5 bases). V dropped 4 bases and J dropped 0 bases, with 8 bases sitting between them. Germline lookup yields CDR1 SGHTA and CDR2 FQGNSA. There are 14 residues in the CDR3. The chain's CDR3 is CASSSGLSTDTQYF. The CDR3 DNA is TGTGCCAGCAGCTCCGGACTTAGCACAGATACGCAGTATTTT.

The CDR3 region has the DNA TGTGCCAGCAGCGTAGAAGGGGCGACTGAAGCTTTCTTT. It encodes CASSVEGATEAFF. The chain is built from TRBV9 and TRBJ1-1, with a possible D match to TRBD1 (5 bases). Germline CDR1 and CDR2: SGDLS and YYNGEE. The V end was cut by 0 bases, the J end by 5 bases, with 8 bases between. The CDR3 is made up of 13 amino acids.

This chain joins TRBV7-6 and TRBJ1-2; 11 bases line up with TRBD1. Germline V CDR1 and CDR2: SGHVS, FNYEAQ. V shed 3 bases, J shed 5 bases, and the junction held 5 bases outside the gene matches. The CDR3 is 15 residues long. CDR3 sequence (DNA): TGTGCCAGCAGCTTCCGGACAGGGGGCGAGTATGGCTACACCTTC. It specifies CASSFRTGGEYGYTF.

The chain uses TRBV7-2 and TRBJ1-1, with a possible D match to TRBD1 (6 bases). The germline V gene has CDR1 SGHTA and CDR2 FQGNSA. This CDR3 comprises 14 residues. V lost 2 bases and J lost 4, with 11 bases in between. The CDR3, as DNA: TGTGCCAGCAGCTTAACCAGGGGTGGCACTGAAGCTTTCTTT. Protein sequence: CASSLTRGGTEAFF.

The chain recombines TRBV5-8 with TRBJ2-5; D is unclear. Germline loops: CDR1 SGHTS, CDR2 YDEGEE. This CDR3 is 13 amino acids long. The V and J ends lost 3 bases and 7 bases respectively, with 13 bases between them. CDR3 residues: CASSSELRGTQYF. Here the CDR3 DNA reads TGTGCCAGCAGCTCCGAGTTGCGCGGGACCCAGTACTTC.

This chain links TRBV6-1 with TRBJ2-2; D is uncertain. The V gene's germline CDR1 is MNHNS and CDR2 SASEGT. The CDR3 extends over 15 amino acids. The CDR3 coding sequence is TGTGTGAGTGATCCAGACCCGACTAACACCGGGGAGCTGTTTTTT. As protein: CVSDPDPTNTGELFF.

The chain recombines TRBV7-3 with TRBJ2-7; TRBD2 matches at 7 bases. J was trimmed by 7 bases and V by 2 bases; bases with no gene match: 8. The CDR3 loop spans 14 amino acids. Per germline, CDR1 SGHTA and CDR2 FQGTGA. CDR3 DNA sequence: TGTGCCAGCAGCTTAGGTGGGAGGGCCAAAGAGCAGTACTTC. Residues: CASSLGGRAKEQYF.

The genes are TRBV19 and TRBJ2-1; tentative D call: TRBD2 (5 bases). V lost 5 bases and J 0 bases, leaving 11 bases between the germline ends. From germline, CDR1 is LNHDA and CDR2 SQIVND (reference sequence). CDR3 length equals 15 residues. CDR3 loop: CASSSGLSSYNEQFF. CDR3 sequence (DNA): TGTGCCAGTAGTTCAGGACTCAGCTCCTACAATGAGCAGTTCTTC.

The V call is TRBV4-3, the J call TRBJ2-2; 9 bases fit TRBD2. Losses at the gene ends were 4 bases for V and 7 bases for J; bases not matched to a gene: 10. Germline V gene sequence: CDR1 LGHNA, CDR2 YSLEER. The CDR3 loop spans 16 amino acids. CDR3 in amino acids: CASSLAGGPSGGELFF. CDR3 DNA sequence: TGCGCCAGCAGCCTCGCGGGAGGGCCCTCGGGCGGGGAGCTGTTTTTT.

CDR3 in DNA: TGTGCCAGCAGTTCAGGGACTAGCGGGAGTTCGAACACCGGGGAGCTGTTTTTT. Amino acids: CASSSGTSGSSNTGELFF. The J gene is TRBJ2-2, the V gene TRBV28, with 14 nucleotides matching TRBD2. In germline, CDR1 is MDHEN, CDR2 SYDVKM. The J segment lost 0 bases and the V segment lost 4 bases, leaving 4 bases of the junction unmatched. This CDR3 contains 18 residues.

This clone was counted once. The chain employs TRBV4-1 and TRBJ1-1; D may be TRBD1 (5 bases). V lost 0 bases to trimming and J lost 3 bases, with 11 bases between them. In germline, CDR1 is MGHRA, CDR2 YSYEKL. The CDR3 sequence is 15 residues long. The CDR3 bases are TGCGCCAGCAGCCAAGACGGATCAGGGTACACTGAAGCTTTCTTT. Translated: CASSQDGSGYTEAFF.

This clone has only a few counts. The chain combines TRBV10-3 with TRBJ1-2, with TRBD1 identical over 7 bases. The CDR3 runs 11 residues. The V segment lost 9 bases and the J segment 8 bases; nucleotides outside the gene matches: 6. The germline gives CDR1 ENHRY, CDR2 SYGVKD. In DNA, the CDR3 is TGTGCCATGTTAACAGGGGTCGGCTACACCTTC. This sequence encodes CAMLTGVGYTF.

The genes are TRBV5-4 and TRBJ2-7, with D tentatively TRBD2 (6 bases). Looked up from germline, CDR1 is SGHNT and CDR2 is YYREEE (reference sequence). CDR3 length equals 15 residues. V shed 0 bases and J shed 0 bases, with 10 bases lying between them. The CDR3 sequence is CASSLGAGSSYEQYF. CDR3 DNA: TGTGCCAGCAGCTTGGGGGCGGGGTCCTCCTACGAGCAGTACTTC.

The chain is built from TRBV1 and TRBJ2-4; TRBD2, as called in the table, went unchecked against the DNA. TRBV1 is recorded as a pseudogene. This CDR3 region has 14 residues. The CDR3 region is CTSSQSGVQNIQYF. CDR3 nucleotides: TGCACCAGCAGCCAGTCGGGGGTTCAAAACATTCAGTACTTC.